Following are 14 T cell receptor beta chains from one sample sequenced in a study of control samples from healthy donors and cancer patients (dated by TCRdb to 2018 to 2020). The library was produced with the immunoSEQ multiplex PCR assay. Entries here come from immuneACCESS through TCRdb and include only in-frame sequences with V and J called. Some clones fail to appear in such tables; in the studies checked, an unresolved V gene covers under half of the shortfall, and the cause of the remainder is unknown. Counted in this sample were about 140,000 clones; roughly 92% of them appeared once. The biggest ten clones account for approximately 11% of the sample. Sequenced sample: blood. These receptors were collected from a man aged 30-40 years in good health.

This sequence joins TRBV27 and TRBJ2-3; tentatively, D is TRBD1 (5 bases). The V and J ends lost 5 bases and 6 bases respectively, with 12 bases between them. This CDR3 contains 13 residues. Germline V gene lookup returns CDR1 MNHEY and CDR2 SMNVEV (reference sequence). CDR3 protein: CASSPPPGDTQYF. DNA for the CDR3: TGTGCCAGCAGTCCTCCTCCAGGGGATACGCAGTATTTT.

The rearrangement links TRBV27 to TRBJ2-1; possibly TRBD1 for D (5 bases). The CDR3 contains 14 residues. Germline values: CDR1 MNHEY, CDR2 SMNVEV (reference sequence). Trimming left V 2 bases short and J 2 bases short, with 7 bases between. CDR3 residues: CASSLGRAYNEQFF. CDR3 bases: TGTGCCAGCAGTTTAGGCAGGGCCTACAATGAGCAGTTCTTC.

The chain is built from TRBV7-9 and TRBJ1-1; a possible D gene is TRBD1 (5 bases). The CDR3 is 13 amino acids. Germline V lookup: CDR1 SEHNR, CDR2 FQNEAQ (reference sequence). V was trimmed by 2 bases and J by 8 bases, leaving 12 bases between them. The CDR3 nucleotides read TGTGCCAGCAGCTTACAGGACACCGGGGAAGCTTTCTTT. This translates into CASSLQDTGEAFF.

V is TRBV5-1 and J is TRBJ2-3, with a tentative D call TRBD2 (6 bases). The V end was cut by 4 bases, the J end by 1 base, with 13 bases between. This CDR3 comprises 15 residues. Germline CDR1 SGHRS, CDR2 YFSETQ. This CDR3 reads CASSIDSGGTDTQYF. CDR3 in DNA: TGCGCCAGCAGCATCGATAGCGGAGGCACAGATACGCAGTATTTT. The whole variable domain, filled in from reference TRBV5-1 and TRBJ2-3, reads KAGVTQTPRYLIKTRGQQVTLSCSPISGHRSVSWYQQTPGQGLQFLFEYFSETQRNKGNFPGRFSGRQFSNSRSEMNVSTLELGDSALYLCASSIDSGGTDTQYFGPGTRLTVL.

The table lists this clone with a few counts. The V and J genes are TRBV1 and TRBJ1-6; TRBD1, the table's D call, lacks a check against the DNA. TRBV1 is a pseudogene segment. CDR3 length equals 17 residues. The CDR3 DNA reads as TGCACCAGCAGCCAATCAAGTGACAGGCTCTATAATTCACCCCTCCACTTT. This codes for CTSSQSSDRLYNSPLHF.

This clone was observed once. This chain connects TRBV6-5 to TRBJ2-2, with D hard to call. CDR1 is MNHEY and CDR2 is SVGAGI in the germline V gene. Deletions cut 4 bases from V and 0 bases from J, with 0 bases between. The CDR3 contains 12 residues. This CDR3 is CASSSNTGELFF. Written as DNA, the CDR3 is TGTGCCAGCAGTTCGAACACCGGGGAGCTGTTTTTT.

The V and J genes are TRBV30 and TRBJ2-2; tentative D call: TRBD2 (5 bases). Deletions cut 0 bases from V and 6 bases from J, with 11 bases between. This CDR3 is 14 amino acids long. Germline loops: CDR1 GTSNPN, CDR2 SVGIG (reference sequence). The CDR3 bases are TGTGCCTGGAGTGTCGGACTCCCGGCCGGGGAGCTGTTTTTT. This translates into CAWSVGLPAGELFF.

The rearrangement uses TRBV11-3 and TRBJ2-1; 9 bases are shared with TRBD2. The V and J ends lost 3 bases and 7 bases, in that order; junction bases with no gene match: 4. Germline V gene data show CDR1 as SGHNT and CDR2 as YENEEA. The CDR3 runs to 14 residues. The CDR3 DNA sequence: TGTGCCAGCAGCTTTCGCGGGAGGGGAAATGAGCAGTTCTTC. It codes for CASSFRGRGNEQFF.

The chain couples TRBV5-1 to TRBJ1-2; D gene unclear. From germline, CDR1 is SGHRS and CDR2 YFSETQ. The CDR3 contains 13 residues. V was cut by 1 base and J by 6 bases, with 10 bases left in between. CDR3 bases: TGCGCCAGCAGCTTGATGGGAGGGAATGGCTACACCTTC. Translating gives CASSLMGGNGYTF.

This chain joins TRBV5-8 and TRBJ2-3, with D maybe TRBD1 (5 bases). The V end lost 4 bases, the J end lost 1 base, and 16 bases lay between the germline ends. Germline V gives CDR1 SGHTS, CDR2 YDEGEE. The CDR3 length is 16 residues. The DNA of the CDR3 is TGTGCCAGCAGCCCTGGTGGGGCTCGGGGCACAGATACGCAGTATTTT. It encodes CASSPGGARGTDTQYF.

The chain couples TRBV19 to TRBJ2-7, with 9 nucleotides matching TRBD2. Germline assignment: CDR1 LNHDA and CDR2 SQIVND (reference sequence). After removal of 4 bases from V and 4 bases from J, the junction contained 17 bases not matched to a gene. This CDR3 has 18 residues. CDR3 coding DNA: TGTGCCAGTAGTAAACCCTTCCCTAATAGCGGGAGAGGGTACGAGCAGTACTTC. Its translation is CASSKPFPNSGRGYEQYF.

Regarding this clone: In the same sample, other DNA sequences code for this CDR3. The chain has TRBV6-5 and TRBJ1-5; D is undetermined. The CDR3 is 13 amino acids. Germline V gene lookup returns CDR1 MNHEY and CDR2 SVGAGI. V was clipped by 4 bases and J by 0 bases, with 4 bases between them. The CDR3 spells CASSWDSNQPQHF. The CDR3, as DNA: TGTGCCAGCAGTTGGGATAGCAATCAGCCCCAGCATTTT.

The CDR3 is CASTLRGGKNIQYF. The DNA of the CDR3 is TGTGCCAGCACCCTTAGGGGAGGTAAAAACATTCAGTACTTC. This chain connects TRBV28 to TRBJ2-4; weak D call: TRBD2 (6 bases). The CDR3 spans 14 residues. CDR1 is MDHEN and CDR2 is SYDVKM in the germline V gene. V was clipped by 7 bases and J by 4 bases, with 14 bases between them. Together with reference TRBV28 and TRBJ2-4, the CDR3 gives the full variable domain: DVKVTQSSRYLVKRTGEKVFLECVQDMDHENMFWYRQDPGLGLRLIYFSYDVKMKEKGDIPEGYSVSREKKERFSLILESASTNQTSMYLCASTLRGGKNIQYFGAGTRLSVL.

CDR3: CASSEWDGEGVRTEAFF. CDR3 in DNA: TGTGCCAGCAGTGAATGGGATGGGGAGGGGGTGCGAACTGAAGCTTTCTTT. The chain combines TRBV2 with TRBJ1-1; possible D gene TRBD1, 6 bases. The length of the CDR3 is 17 residues. The germline V gene encodes CDR1 SNHLY and CDR2 FYNNEI. Trimming pared 2 bases from V and 5 bases from J, leaving 21 bases between.